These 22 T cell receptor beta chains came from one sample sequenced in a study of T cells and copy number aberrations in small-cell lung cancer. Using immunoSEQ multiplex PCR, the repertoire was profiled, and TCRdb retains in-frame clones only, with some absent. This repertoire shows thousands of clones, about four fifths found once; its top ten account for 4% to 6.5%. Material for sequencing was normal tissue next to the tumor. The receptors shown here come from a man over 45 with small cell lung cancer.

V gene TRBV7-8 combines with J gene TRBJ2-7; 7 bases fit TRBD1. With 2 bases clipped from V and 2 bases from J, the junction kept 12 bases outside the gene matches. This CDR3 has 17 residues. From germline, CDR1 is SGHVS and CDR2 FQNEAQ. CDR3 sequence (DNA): TGTGCCAGCAGCTTACTCTTCGGGACAGAAGCAACCTACGAGCAGTACTTC. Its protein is CASSLLFGTEATYEQYF.

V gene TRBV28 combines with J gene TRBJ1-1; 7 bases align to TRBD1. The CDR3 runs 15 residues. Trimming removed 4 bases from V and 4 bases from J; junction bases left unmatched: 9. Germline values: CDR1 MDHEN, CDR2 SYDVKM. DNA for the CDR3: TGTGCCAGCAGTTACAGGGGCAGAAAGGGCACTGAAGCTTTCTTT. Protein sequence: CASSYRGRKGTEAFF.

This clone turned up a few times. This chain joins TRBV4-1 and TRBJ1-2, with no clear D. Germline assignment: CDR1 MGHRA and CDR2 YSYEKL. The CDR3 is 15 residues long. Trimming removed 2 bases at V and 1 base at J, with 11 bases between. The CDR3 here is CASSQWYSNNYGYTF. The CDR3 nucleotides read TGCGCCAGCAGCCAATGGTACAGCAATAACTATGGCTACACCTTC.

The CDR3 here is CASSLGDREVNEQFF. The CDR3 nucleotides read TGCGCCAGCAGCCTGGGGGACAGGGAGGTTAACGAGCAGTTCTTC. The chain employs TRBV5-1 and TRBJ2-1; 9 bases are shared with TRBD1. J was trimmed by 10 bases and V by 4 bases; bases with no gene match: 12. The CDR3 has 15 residues. Germline CDR1 reads SGHRS; CDR2 reads YFSETQ.

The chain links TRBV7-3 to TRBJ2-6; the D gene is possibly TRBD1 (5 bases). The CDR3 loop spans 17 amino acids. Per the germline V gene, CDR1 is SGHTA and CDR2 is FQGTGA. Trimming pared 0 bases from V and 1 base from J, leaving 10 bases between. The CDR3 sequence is CASSLTGRASGANVLTF. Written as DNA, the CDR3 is TGTGCCAGCAGCTTAACGGGGCGAGCGTCTGGGGCCAACGTCCTGACTTTC.

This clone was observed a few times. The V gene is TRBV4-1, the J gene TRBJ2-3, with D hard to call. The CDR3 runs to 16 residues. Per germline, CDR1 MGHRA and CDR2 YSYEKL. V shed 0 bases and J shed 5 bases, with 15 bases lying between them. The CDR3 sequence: CASSQEARQSGDTQYF. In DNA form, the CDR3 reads TGCGCCAGCAGCCAAGAGGCCAGGCAGTCCGGAGATACGCAGTATTTT.

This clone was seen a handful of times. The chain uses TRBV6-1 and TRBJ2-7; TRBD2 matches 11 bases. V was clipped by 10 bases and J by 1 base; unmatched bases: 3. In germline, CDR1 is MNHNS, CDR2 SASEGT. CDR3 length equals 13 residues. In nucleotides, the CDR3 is TGTGCCAACGGACTAGCGGGTTCCTACGAGCAGTACTTC. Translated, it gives CANGLAGSYEQYF.

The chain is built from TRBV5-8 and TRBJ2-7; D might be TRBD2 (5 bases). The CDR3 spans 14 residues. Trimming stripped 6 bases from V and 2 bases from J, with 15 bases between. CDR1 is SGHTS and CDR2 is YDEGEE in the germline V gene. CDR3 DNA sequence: TGTGCCAGCACCCAAGCGGATACCACCTACGAGCAGTACTTC. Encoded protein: CASTQADTTYEQYF.

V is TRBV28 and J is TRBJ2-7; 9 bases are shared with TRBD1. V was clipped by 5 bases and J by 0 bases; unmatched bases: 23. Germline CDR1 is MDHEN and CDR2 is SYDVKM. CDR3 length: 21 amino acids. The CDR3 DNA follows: TGTGCCAGCAGTGTTTTAGTGGTGGGAAGTAAACAGGGGGCTAGCTCCTACGAGCAGTACTTC. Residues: CASSVLVVGSKQGASSYEQYF. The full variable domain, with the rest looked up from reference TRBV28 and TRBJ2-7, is DVKVTQSSRYLVKRTGEKVFLECVQDMDHENMFWYRQDPGLGLRLIYFSYDVKMKEKGDIPEGYSVSREKKERFSLILESASTNQTSMYLCASSVLVVGSKQGASSYEQYFGPGTRLTVT.

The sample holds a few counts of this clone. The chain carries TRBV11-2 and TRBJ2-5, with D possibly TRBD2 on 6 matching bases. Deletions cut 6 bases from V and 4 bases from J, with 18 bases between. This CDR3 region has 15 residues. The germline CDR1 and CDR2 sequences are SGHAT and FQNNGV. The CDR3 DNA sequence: TGTGCCAGCAGTTCACGACTAGAGTTCGGAGAGACCCAGTACTTC. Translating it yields CASSSRLEFGETQYF.

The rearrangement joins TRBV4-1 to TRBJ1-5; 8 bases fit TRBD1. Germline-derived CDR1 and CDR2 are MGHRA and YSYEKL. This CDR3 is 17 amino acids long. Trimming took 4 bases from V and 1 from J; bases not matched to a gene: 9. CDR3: CASSRIGQGRSNQPQHF. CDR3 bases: TGCGCCAGCAGCCGAATTGGACAGGGTCGGAGCAATCAGCCCCAGCATTTT.

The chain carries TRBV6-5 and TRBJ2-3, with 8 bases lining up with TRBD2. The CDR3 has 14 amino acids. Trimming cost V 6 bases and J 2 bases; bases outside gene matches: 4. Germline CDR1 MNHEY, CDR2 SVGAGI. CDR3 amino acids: CASRNSGNTDTQYF. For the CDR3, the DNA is TGTGCCAGCAGAAATAGCGGGAACACAGATACGCAGTATTTT.

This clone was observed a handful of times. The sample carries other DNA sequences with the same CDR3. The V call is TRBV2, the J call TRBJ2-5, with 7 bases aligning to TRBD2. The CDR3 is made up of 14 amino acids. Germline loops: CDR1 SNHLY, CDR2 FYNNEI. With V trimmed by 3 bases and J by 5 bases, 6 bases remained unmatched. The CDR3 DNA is TGTGCCAGCAGTGACTCGGGGGGTGGCGAGACCCAGTACTTC. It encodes CASSDSGGGETQYF.

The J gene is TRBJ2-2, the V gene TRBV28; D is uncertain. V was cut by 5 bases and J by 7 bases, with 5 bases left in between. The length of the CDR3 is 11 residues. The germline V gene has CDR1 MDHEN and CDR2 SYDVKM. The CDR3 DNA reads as TGTGCCAGCAGTGAGAACGGGGAGCTGTTTTTT. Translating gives CASSENGELFF.

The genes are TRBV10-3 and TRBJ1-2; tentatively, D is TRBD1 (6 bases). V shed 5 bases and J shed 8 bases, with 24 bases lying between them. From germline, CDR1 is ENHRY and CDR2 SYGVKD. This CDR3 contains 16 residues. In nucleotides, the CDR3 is TGTGCCATCAGTCAGACAGGACAACTATTGACAGGAGGCTACACCTTC. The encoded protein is CAISQTGQLLTGGYTF.

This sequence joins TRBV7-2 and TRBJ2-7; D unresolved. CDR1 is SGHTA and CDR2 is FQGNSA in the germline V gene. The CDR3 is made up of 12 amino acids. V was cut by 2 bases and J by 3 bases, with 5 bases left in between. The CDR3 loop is CASSLNFYEQYF. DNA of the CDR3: TGTGCCAGCAGCTTAAATTTCTACGAGCAGTACTTC.

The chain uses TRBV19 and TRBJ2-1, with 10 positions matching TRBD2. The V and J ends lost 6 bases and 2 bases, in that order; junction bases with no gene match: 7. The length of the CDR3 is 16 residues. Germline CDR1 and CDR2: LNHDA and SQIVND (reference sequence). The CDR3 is CASSHVAGGTYNEQFF. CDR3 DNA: TGTGCCAGTAGCCACGTAGCGGGAGGAACCTACAATGAGCAGTTCTTC. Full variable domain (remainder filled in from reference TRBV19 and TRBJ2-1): DGGITQSPKYLFRKEGQNVTLSCEQNLNHDAMYWYRQDPGQGLRLIYYSQIVNDFQKGDIAEGYSVSREKKESFPLTVTSAQKNPTAFYLCASSHVAGGTYNEQFFGPGTRLTVL.

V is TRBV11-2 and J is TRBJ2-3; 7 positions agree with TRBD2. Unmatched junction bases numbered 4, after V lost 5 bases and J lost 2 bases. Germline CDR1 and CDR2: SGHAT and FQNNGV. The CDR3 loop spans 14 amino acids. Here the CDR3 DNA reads TGTGCCAGCAGCCACCGGGACTACACAGATACGCAGTATTTT. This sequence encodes CASSHRDYTDTQYF. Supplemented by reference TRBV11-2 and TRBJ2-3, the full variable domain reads EAGVAQSPRYKIIEKRQSVAFWCNPISGHATLYWYQQILGQGPKLLIQFQNNGVVDDSQLPKDRFSAERLKGVDSTLKIQPAKLEDSAVYLCASSHRDYTDTQYFGPGTRLTVL.

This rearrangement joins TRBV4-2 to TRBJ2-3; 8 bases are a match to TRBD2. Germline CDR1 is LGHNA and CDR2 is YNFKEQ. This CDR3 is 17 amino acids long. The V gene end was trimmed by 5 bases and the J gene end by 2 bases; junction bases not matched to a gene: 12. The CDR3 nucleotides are TGTGCCAGCAGCTCCCAGGGCGGGAGGCTCTCCACAGATACGCAGTATTTT. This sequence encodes CASSSQGGRLSTDTQYF.

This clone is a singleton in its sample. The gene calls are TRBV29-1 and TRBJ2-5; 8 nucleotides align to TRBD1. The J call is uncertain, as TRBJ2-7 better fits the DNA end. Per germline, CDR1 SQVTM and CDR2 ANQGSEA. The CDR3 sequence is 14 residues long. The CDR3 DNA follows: TGCAGCGTTGACCCGACAGGGGTTTCGGGCGAGCAGTACTTC. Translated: CSVDPTGVSGEQYF.

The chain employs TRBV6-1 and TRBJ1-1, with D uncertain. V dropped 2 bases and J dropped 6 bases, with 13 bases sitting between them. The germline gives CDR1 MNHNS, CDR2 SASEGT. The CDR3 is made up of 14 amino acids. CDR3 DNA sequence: TGTGCCAGCAGTGAAATCCTAAGGACCGCTGAAGCTTTCTTT. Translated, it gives CASSEILRTAEAFF.

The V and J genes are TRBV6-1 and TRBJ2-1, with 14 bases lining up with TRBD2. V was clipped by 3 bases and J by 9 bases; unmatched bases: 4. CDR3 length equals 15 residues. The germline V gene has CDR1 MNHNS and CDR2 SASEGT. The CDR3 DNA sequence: TGTGCCAGCAGTGAGGGGACTAGCGGGAGTGCTGAGCAGTTCTTC. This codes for CASSEGTSGSAEQFF.